This TCR beta chain was profiled in a study of response to subunit inactivated influenza vaccine. Broader study findings: The authors suggested that every seasonal influenza vaccination recruits few new T cells.

V shed 7 bases, J shed 4 bases, and the junction held 16 bases outside the gene matches. The germline V gene has CDR1 SGHRS and CDR2 YFSETQ. This CDR3 comprises 16 residues. As for this clonotype: Its target is unknown.

One entry per CDR3 protein results from TCRdb running MiXCR on the RT-PCR reads. The sample contains fewer than 750,000 distinct CDR3 sequences, 13% to 15% of which appear only once. Sequencing was performed on PBMCs from blood, taken approximately 12 days after vaccination. The chain couples TRBV5-1 to TRBJ1-1, with 7 bases that match TRBD1. This clonotype was obtained from a man aged 45 to 65 who received an inactivated influenza vaccine. This CDR3 is CASDFGGGQSTTEAFF. In nucleotides, the CDR3 is TGCGCCAGCGACTTTGGTGGGGGACAGTCAACCACTGAAGCTTTCTTT.